The 17 T cell receptor beta chains in this list originate from one sample, sequenced in a study of blood T cell repertoires in COVID-19. The protocol was immunoSEQ multiplex PCR, while the TCRdb copy is restricted to in-frame clones and leaves out a portion. The profile shows about 130,000 clones, about four fifths of them singletons. Specimen: peripheral blood. The receptors originated from a man aged 40-49 years with active or convalescent COVID-19.

The table lists this clone with a few counts. The rearrangement links TRBV5-1 to TRBJ1-1, with 8 bases lining up with TRBD1. With 4 bases clipped from V and 4 bases from J, the junction kept 6 bases outside the gene matches. The germline CDR1 and CDR2 sequences are SGHRS and YFSETQ. This CDR3 has 14 amino acids. Here the CDR3 DNA reads TGCGCCAGCAGCATGACAGGGGTGGCCACTGAAGCTTTCTTT. This codes for CASSMTGVATEAFF.

V usage is TRBV24-1 and J usage is TRBJ2-2; 7 bases are shared with TRBD1. The CDR3 loop spans 15 amino acids. CDR1 is KGHDR, CDR2 SFDVKD, per germline. The junction had 4 bases not matched to a gene; V was cut back by 3 bases and J by 4 bases. The CDR3 here is CATSDTGAATGELFF. The CDR3, as DNA: TGTGCCACCAGTGATACAGGGGCGGCCACCGGGGAGCTGTTTTTT.

The chain joins TRBV30 to TRBJ2-3; TRBD2 agrees at 9 bases. With 2 bases clipped from V and 1 base from J, the junction kept 7 bases outside the gene matches. The germline V gene has CDR1 GTSNPN and CDR2 SVGIG (reference sequence). The CDR3 runs 16 residues. The CDR3 region is CAWSPQWTSGTDTQYF. The CDR3 nucleotides read TGTGCCTGGAGTCCACAGTGGACTAGCGGCACAGATACGCAGTATTTT.

In this sample, this clone turned up a few times. The gene calls are TRBV4-1 and TRBJ1-4; 9 bases fit TRBD1. J gave up 8 bases and V 4 bases, and 14 bases lay outside the gene matches. The CDR3 contains 17 residues. Germline loops: CDR1 MGHRA, CDR2 YSYEKL. CDR3 nucleotides: TGCGCCAGCAGCCTTTTTTTCTTACAGGGGGCGACGGAAAAACTGTTTTTT. It specifies CASSLFFLQGATEKLFF.

The V call is TRBV11-3, the J call TRBJ1-4; D gene ambiguous. The germline V and J ends were trimmed by 7 bases and 8 bases, with 5 bases remaining between them. The CDR3 has 10 amino acids. Germline CDR1 SGHNT, CDR2 YENEEA. CDR3 residues: CASNGEKLFF. The CDR3 DNA follows: TGTGCCAGCAACGGGGAAAAACTGTTTTTT.

The rearrangement uses TRBV5-6 and TRBJ1-1; a weak D match, TRBD1 (6 bases). V shed 4 bases and J shed 0 bases, with 7 bases lying between them. The CDR3 runs to 13 residues. The germline CDR1 and CDR2 sequences are SGHDT and YYEEEE. The DNA for the CDR3 is TGTGCCAGCAGCACAGGGATGAACACTGAAGCTTTCTTT. This gives the protein CASSTGMNTEAFF.

This chain links TRBV7-2 with TRBJ2-2; D is perhaps TRBD2 (5 bases). Trimming left V 3 bases short and J 5 bases short, with 7 bases between. The CDR3 extends over 13 amino acids. Per the germline V gene, CDR1 is SGHTA and CDR2 is FQGNSA. CDR3 region: CASSFWETGELFF. In DNA, the CDR3 is TGTGCCAGCAGCTTTTGGGAGACCGGGGAGCTGTTTTTT.

For the CDR3, the DNA is TGTGCTAGTGGTTTGGGACAGGGGTATGGCTACACCTTC. Translation: CASGLGQGYGYTF. The chain employs TRBV12-5 and TRBJ1-2, with TRBD1 matching 8 bases. The germline gives CDR1 LGHNT, CDR2 FRNRAP. V shed 1 base and J 5 bases; nucleotides not matched to a gene: 0. This CDR3 region has 13 residues.

The CDR3 loop reads CASSVATWAGGSETQYF. The CDR3 coding sequence is TGTGCCAGCAGCGTAGCTACGTGGGCAGGGGGCAGTGAGACCCAGTACTTC. J is TRBJ2-5 and V is TRBV9, with 8 positions matching TRBD1. V lost 0 bases, J lost 5 bases, and 12 bases stayed unmatched. This CDR3 has 17 amino acids. Per germline, CDR1 SGDLS and CDR2 YYNGEE.

The sample holds one count of this clone. In DNA form, the CDR3 reads TGTGCCAGCAGTGAATCGGTTGGGGCTTACGGGAATGAGCAGTTCTTC. The encoded protein is CASSESVGAYGNEQFF. This chain connects TRBV25-1 to TRBJ2-1; a weak D match, TRBD1 (5 bases). CDR1 and CDR2 (germline): MGHDK, SYGVNS. This CDR3 is 16 amino acids long. Trimming stripped 1 base from V and 7 bases from J, with 17 bases between.

V gene TRBV3-1 (or the pseudogene TRBV3-2) combines with J gene TRBJ2-7; perhaps TRBD2 as D (5 bases). This CDR3 is 11 amino acids long. CDR1 and CDR2 from the germline V gene are LGHDT and YNNKEL (reference sequence). Trimming stripped 7 bases from V and 5 bases from J, with 9 bases between. The CDR3 is CASTGIHEQYF. As DNA, the CDR3 is TGTGCCAGCACCGGGATCCACGAGCAGTACTTC.

This chain joins TRBV6-5 and TRBJ1-5; D unclear. The germline CDR1 and CDR2 sequences are MNHEY and SVGAGI. There are 13 residues in the CDR3. The V end lost 5 bases, the J end lost 6 bases, and 11 bases lay between the germline ends. The CDR3 DNA reads TGTGCCAGCAGTCTTGGTCTACGTCAGCCCCAGCATTTT. This codes for CASSLGLRQPQHF.

This chain uses TRBV2 with TRBJ1-5; TRBD1 aligns across 9 bases. J gave up 1 base and V 5 bases, and 3 bases lay outside the gene matches. The germline V gene has CDR1 SNHLY and CDR2 FYNNEI. The CDR3 sequence is 15 residues long. This CDR3 reads CASSLTGGSNQPQHF. CDR3 in DNA: TGTGCCAGCAGTCTGACAGGGGGGAGCAATCAGCCCCAGCATTTT.

The J gene is TRBJ2-5, the V gene TRBV12-3 or TRBV12-4; TRBD1 matches at 8 bases. Losses at the gene ends were 10 bases for V and 4 bases for J; bases not matched to a gene: 8. The CDR3 is 13 residues long. CDR3: CATKPGGRETQYF. CDR3 nucleotides: TGTGCCACAAAACCAGGGGGCCGAGAGACCCAGTACTTC.

CDR3 residues: CAWSSGTVNQPQHF. CDR3 coding DNA: TGTGCCTGGAGCTCCGGGACAGTCAATCAGCCCCAGCATTTT. The gene calls are TRBV30 and TRBJ1-5, with 7 bases aligning to TRBD1. Germline V gene lookup returns CDR1 GTSNPN and CDR2 SVGIG (reference sequence). CDR3 length: 14 residues. V dropped 3 bases and J dropped 3; count of bases not matched to a gene: 5.

The chain has TRBV5-6 and TRBJ1-2; TRBD1 is a possible D gene (6 bases). V was clipped by 0 bases and J by 7 bases, with 13 bases between them. This CDR3 is 14 amino acids long. Germline CDR1 is SGHDT and CDR2 is YYEEEE. The CDR3 protein is CASSLAQGQGGYTF. CDR3 DNA: TGTGCCAGCAGCTTGGCCCAGGGGCAGGGTGGCTACACCTTC.

This rearrangement joins TRBV30 to TRBJ1-6; no clear D gene. The V gene lost 5 bases and the J gene lost 6 bases, with 5 bases spanning the gap. This CDR3 has 11 amino acids. The germline V gene has CDR1 GTSNPN and CDR2 SVGIG (reference sequence). The CDR3 is CAWGLNSPLHF. The CDR3 DNA is TGTGCCTGGGGACTTAATTCACCCCTCCACTTT.